The 6 T cell receptor beta chains below were found in one sample sequenced in a study of identical twins. TCRdb recomputed calls from the 5' RACE reads with MiXCR, one row per CDR3 protein. The sample holds under 800,000 distinct CDR3 sequences, less than 25% seen once. Another study also made use of these data, one on T cells expressing NK-cell markers.

The sample taken for sequencing was PBMCs. Receptor source: a woman aged 18-29 years in good health.

The chain recombines TRBV6-1 with TRBJ1-2; D not resolved. This CDR3 is 11 amino acids long. Germline V gene sequence: CDR1 MNHNS, CDR2 SASEGT. V was clipped by 1 base and J by 14 bases, with 11 bases between them. The CDR3 DNA reads as TGTGCCAGCAGTGAAGAGGGCGGAATAACCTTC. It specifies CASSEEGGITF.

This chain joins TRBV7-2 and TRBJ2-5; no clear D. V was cut by 5 bases and J by 0 bases, with 13 bases left in between. Per the germline V gene, CDR1 is SGHTA and CDR2 is FQGNSA. CDR3 length: 15 residues. The CDR3 sequence: CASSPRMTDQETQYF. In DNA, the CDR3 is TGTGCCAGCAGCCCACGGATGACGGACCAAGAGACCCAGTACTTC.

A few counts support this clonotype. V usage is TRBV9 and J usage is TRBJ2-5; unclear D gene. Trimming pared 4 bases from V and 2 bases from J, leaving 12 bases between. This CDR3 is 14 amino acids long. The germline gives CDR1 SGDLS, CDR2 YYNGEE. CDR3 sequence reads: CASSLRPRQETQYF. CDR3 DNA sequence: TGTGCCAGCAGCCTCCGACCCCGTCAAGAGACCCAGTACTTC. The variable domain in full, with the rest retrieved from reference TRBV9 and TRBJ2-5, is DSGVTQTPKHLITATGQRVTLRCSPRSGDLSVYWYQQSLDQGLQFLIQYYNGEERAKGNILERFSAQQFPDLHSELNLSSLELGDSALYFCASSLRPRQETQYFGPGTRLLVL.

This clonotype was detected a few times. The J gene is TRBJ2-7, the V gene TRBV12-3 or TRBV12-4; TRBD2 matches at 11 bases. This CDR3 is 15 amino acids long. Trimming cost V 4 bases and J 4 bases; bases outside gene matches: 6. This CDR3 reads CASSSNSGRVYEQYF. The CDR3 bases are TGTGCCAGCAGTTCAAATAGCGGGAGGGTTTACGAGCAGTACTTC.

This clonotype has only a few counts. The rearrangement uses TRBV9 and TRBJ2-1; 7 bases align to TRBD1. The CDR3 has 15 amino acids. V gave up 1 base and J gave up 4 bases; unmatched junction bases: 5. Germline CDR1 is SGDLS and CDR2 is YYNGEE. The CDR3 is CASSVSGGEYNEQFF. DNA for the CDR3: TGTGCCAGCAGCGTATCAGGGGGAGAATACAATGAGCAGTTCTTC.

The chain combines TRBV7-9 with TRBJ2-1, with TRBD1 as a possible D gene (5 bases). Germline V gives CDR1 SEHNR, CDR2 FQNEAQ (reference sequence). V was pared by 1 base and J by 9 bases, with 13 bases between. This CDR3 has 14 residues. CDR3 residues: CASSLEVGVFEQFF. The CDR3 bases are TGTGCCAGCAGCTTAGAGGTAGGGGTATTTGAGCAGTTCTTC.